This is a list of T cell receptor beta chains from one sample in a study of blood T cell repertoires in COVID-19. Clones were sequenced by immunoSEQ multiplex PCR, and TCRdb holds only the in-frame ones, with some missing. The repertoire holds roughly 38,000 clones, with around four fifths as singletons. Sequenced: peripheral blood. These receptors were obtained from a man between 60 and 70 years old with COVID-19, enrolled during active disease. The CDR3 runs from the conserved cysteine through the conserved F or W. The D gene is left open where the match is weak. Where a row states a size, it is once, few, many or the class of an expanded clone; other rows omit it.

d_call,v_call,j_call,clone_size,cdr3_nt,cdr3_aa
TRBD1,TRBV5-5,TRBJ1-2,.,TGTGCCAGCAGCTTGCGAGGACAGGGCAGCTATGGCTACACCTTC,CASSLRGQGSYGYTF
.,TRBV30,TRBJ1-2,.,TGTGCCTTTGAGGGCTCTGTTACCGGCTACACCTTC,CAFEGSVTGYTF
.,TRBV6-5,TRBJ1-4,.,TGTGCCAGCAGTTACTCGGGGATCGGGGAGTCTGAAAAACTGTTTTTT,CASSYSGIGESEKLFF
.,TRBV10-3,TRBJ2-2,.,TGTGCCATCAGTGTTCGGGCGGGGAACACCGGGGAGCTGTTTTTT,CAISVRAGNTGELFF
.,TRBV28,TRBJ2-2,.,TGTGCCAGCAGTCCGGGACTGATCCCGGGGACCGGGGAGCTGTTTTTT,CASSPGLIPGTGELFF
.,TRBV6-5,TRBJ2-2,few,TGTGCCAGCAGTTACGATACCAGGGGAACGTCCGGGGAGCTGTTTTTT,CASSYDTRGTSGELFF
TRBD1,TRBV5-4,TRBJ1-4,.,TGTGCCAGCAGCCTCCCGGGACAGCCGAATGAAAAACTGTTTTTT,CASSLPGQPNEKLFF
.,TRBV30,TRBJ1-4,.,TGTGCCTGGGACCGAGGAGGGCGTGAAAAACTGTTTTTT,CAWDRGGREKLFF
.,TRBV6-4,TRBJ2-2,.,TGTGCCAGCAGAGTGACAGCGAACACCGGGGAGCTGTTTTTT,CASRVTANTGELFF
TRBD1,TRBV18,TRBJ1-3,.,TGTGCCAGCTCACCAGGACAGGGGAGCTCTGGAAACACCATATATTTT,CASSPGQGSSGNTIYF
.,TRBV30,TRBJ1-1,.,TGTGCCTGGACCCCCCTATGGAACACTGAAGCTTTCTTT,CAWTPLWNTEAFF
TRBD1,TRBV19,TRBJ1-2,.,TGTGCCAGTAGCGACAGGGAGTATGGCTACACCTTC,CASSDREYGYTF
.,TRBV27,TRBJ1-2,.,TGTGCCAGCAGTGCGGGACTTTACTATGGCTACACCTTC,CASSAGLYYGYTF
TRBD1,TRBV2,TRBJ2-7,once,TGTGCCAGCAGTGGGGACAGGGGGACCTACGAGCAGTACTTC,CASSGDRGTYEQYF
.,TRBV19,TRBJ2-5,.,TGTGCCAGTAGTTGGGGAGAGTCAGAGACCCAGTACTTC,CASSWGESETQYF